This TCR beta chain was retrieved from a study of blood T cell repertoires in COVID-19. For the study at large: Both acute and convalescent COVID-19 samples were obtained from the United States, Italy and Spain. PBMCs, B-cell-depleted T cells, or T cells provided the cDNA or gDNA that made up the material.

Seattle participants joined during active infection and were tracked over time. The CDR3 length is 16 residues. The germline V gene encodes CDR1 WNHNN and CDR2 SYGVQD (reference sequence). The V segment lost 3 bases and the J segment 8 bases; nucleotides outside the gene matches: 10. Clones were sequenced by immunoSEQ multiplex PCR, and TCRdb holds only the in-frame ones, with some missing. This table holds more than 150,000 clones, roughly 94% found once. The chain has TRBV10-1 and TRBJ1-1, with 12 bases fitting TRBD1. The TCR was taken from a man aged 25 to 40 with COVID-19, enrolled during active disease. The sample taken for sequencing was peripheral blood. The CDR3 DNA sequence: TGCGCCAGCAGTGATTATGGGACAGGGGGCCTATCCGAAGCTTTCTTT. The encoded protein is CASSDYGTGGLSEAFF.